This T cell receptor beta chain was observed in a study of control samples from healthy donors and cancer patients. The CDR3 consists of 11 residues. Germline values: CDR1 MNHEY, CDR2 SVGAGI. V was pared by 8 bases and J by 2 bases, with 5 bases between. Produced via immunoSEQ multiplex PCR; TCRdb's table is partial and in-frame only. The sample consists of about 120,000 clones, around 90% of them appearing once. Sequences were obtained from blood. The TCR originated in a man in his fifties in good health. This rearrangement joins TRBV6-5 to TRBJ2-3; no clear D. The CDR3 region is CASSVTDTQYF. Here the CDR3 DNA reads TGTGCCAGCTCCGTCACAGATACGCAGTATTTT.